A single sample gave rise to the 23 T cell receptor beta chains below, sequenced in a study of early T cells in non-severe SARS-CoV-2 infection. One entry per CDR3 protein, called by TCRdb with MiXCR from the 5' RACE reads. The data show fewer than 40,000 distinct CDR3 sequences, under 6% seen once. Sequenced input: whole blood. Source of these receptors: an adult who was a healthcare worker with PCR-confirmed SARS-CoV-2 infection or an uninfected control (not recorded which).

This clonotype was seen many times. The chain recombines TRBV27 with TRBJ1-1; TRBD1 might be the D (5 bases). V was clipped by 2 bases and J by 4 bases, with 11 bases between them. Germline V gene lookup returns CDR1 MNHEY and CDR2 SMNVEV (reference sequence). The CDR3 runs 14 residues. In DNA form, the CDR3 reads TGTGCCAGCAGTTTACAGGGTAGGGCCACTGAAGCTTTCTTT. This encodes CASSLQGRATEAFF.

This clonotype was detected ten times or more. The chain employs TRBV13 and TRBJ1-1; maybe TRBD1 (6 bases). Germline V gene sequence: CDR1 PRHDT, CDR2 FYEKMQ (reference sequence). The CDR3 contains 15 residues. Between the trimmed V and J ends, which lost 3 bases and 6 bases, there was a span of 17 bases. CDR3 region: CASSLGGLLIAEAFF. CDR3 coding DNA: TGTGCCAGCAGCTTGGGGGGCTTGTTGATCGCTGAAGCTTTCTTT.

There are many counts of this clonotype. This rearrangement joins TRBV11-2 to TRBJ2-3; 8 nucleotides line up with TRBD2. J gave up 5 bases and V 3 bases, and 19 bases lay outside the gene matches. The CDR3 totals 19 residues. Germline-derived CDR1 and CDR2 are SGHAT and FQNNGV. The CDR3 coding sequence is TGTGCCAGCAGCTTCCCTGGGGCGGAACGGGAGGGCCATAGAGATACGCAGTATTTT. This gives the protein CASSFPGAEREGHRDTQYF.

This chain joins TRBV25-1 and TRBJ2-3; 8 positions agree with TRBD1. This CDR3 spans 16 amino acids. The germline CDR1 and CDR2 sequences are MGHDK and SYGVNS. V dropped 4 bases and J dropped 2; count of bases not matched to a gene: 8. The CDR3 here is CASSGRGTGVTDTQYF. The CDR3 region has the DNA TGTGCCAGCAGTGGCCGGGGGACAGGCGTCACAGATACGCAGTATTTT.

This sequence joins TRBV6-6 and TRBJ2-5, with D unclear. CDR3 length: 12 residues. V lost 4 bases and J 5 bases, leaving 8 bases between the germline ends. The germline V gene encodes CDR1 MNHNY and CDR2 SVGAGI (reference sequence). The CDR3 protein is CASSWTVETQYF. The CDR3, as DNA: TGTGCCAGCAGTTGGACCGTGGAGACCCAGTACTTC.

Many counts were recorded for this clonotype. The chain links TRBV20-1 to TRBJ1-2; D uncertain. V was shortened by 3 bases and J by 4 bases, with 6 bases between the two germline ends. Germline V gives CDR1 DFQATT, CDR2 SNEGSKA (reference sequence). The CDR3 runs to 11 residues. DNA of the CDR3: TGCAGTGCTAGGCTCTCCTATGGCTACACCTTC. This codes for CSARLSYGYTF.

This clonotype was detected many times. This chain uses TRBV29-1 with TRBJ1-1, with 12 bases identical to TRBD1. Looked up from germline, CDR1 is SQVTM and CDR2 is ANQGSEA. This CDR3 comprises 12 residues. V dropped 6 bases and J dropped 11; count of bases not matched to a gene: 7. The CDR3 protein is CSVRGQGAGAFF. Here the CDR3 DNA reads TGCAGCGTCCGGGGACAGGGGGCCGGTGCTTTCTTT.

The chain is built from TRBV12-3 or TRBV12-4 and TRBJ2-3; the D is unclear. The CDR3 has 15 amino acids. The V gene lost 6 bases and the J gene lost 2 bases, with 15 bases spanning the gap. In DNA form, the CDR3 reads TGTGCCAGCAGCCGGTCACAACTGGCCACAGATACGCAGTATTTT. This codes for CASSRSQLATDTQYF.

With respect to this clonotype: Possible read error: a much larger clone is one base away. V usage is TRBV7-6 and J usage is TRBJ2-6; D unclear. The CDR3 covers 17 residues. Germline lookup yields CDR1 SGHVS and CDR2 FNYEAQ. The CDR3 bases are TGTCCCAGCAGCTTAGTCAGGCAAAGCTCTGGGGCCAACGTCCTGACTTTC. Translated: CPSSLVRQSSGANVLTF.

This clonotype was counted at least ten times. The rearrangement joins TRBV7-9 to TRBJ2-7; 7 bases map to TRBD1. Germline loops: CDR1 SEHNR, CDR2 FQNEAQ (reference sequence). The CDR3 spans 14 residues. V dropped 2 bases and J dropped 3; count of bases not matched to a gene: 4. The CDR3, as DNA: TGTGCCAGCAGCTTAAGCCGGGACAGCTACGAGCAGTACGTC. Translated: CASSLSRDSYEQYV.

Comments on this clonotype: This may come from a read error, since a much larger clone is one base off. The chain employs TRBV27 and TRBJ2-3; D might be TRBD1 or TRBD2, each matching 7 bases. CDR3 length: 17 amino acids. Germline CDR1 and CDR2: MNHEY and SMNVEV (reference sequence). V lost 6 bases and J lost 4, with 23 bases in between. Here the CDR3 reads CASRARQGGIKADTQYF. In nucleotides, the CDR3 is TGTGCCAGCAGAGCCCGACAGGGAGGGATTAAAGCAGATACGCAGTATTTT.

This clonotype was found a few times. The V gene is TRBV11-2, the J gene TRBJ2-2; no definite D call. Germline CDR1 is SGHAT and CDR2 is FQNNGV. The V end lost 2 bases, the J end lost 8 bases, and 12 bases lay between the germline ends. The CDR3 has 14 amino acids. The DNA for the CDR3 is TGTGCCAGCAGCTTAAGGTCGAATGAAGGGGAGCTGTTTTTT. Encoded protein: CASSLRSNEGELFF.

The V gene is TRBV18, the J gene TRBJ1-5, with a tentative D call TRBD1 (5 bases). This CDR3 has 18 residues. The V and J ends lost 0 bases and 1 base respectively, with 16 bases between them. CDR1 KGHSH and CDR2 LQKENI come from the germline V gene. CDR3 nucleotide sequence: TGTGCCAGCTCACCACCGGGGGGTAACCTTATGAGCAATCAGCCCCAGCATTTT. This sequence encodes CASSPPGGNLMSNQPQHF.

This clonotype was seen a few times. The CDR3 sequence is CSARPEVAWDEQFF. The CDR3 DNA reads as TGCAGTGCTCGCCCCGAAGTAGCGTGGGATGAGCAGTTCTTC. This chain joins TRBV20-1 and TRBJ2-1; TRBD2 is a possible D gene (5 bases). Trimming shortened V by 5 bases and J by 8 bases, and 19 bases separated the two germline ends. The CDR3 has 14 residues. Germline V gives CDR1 DFQATT, CDR2 SNEGSKA (reference sequence).

This clonotype was observed at least ten times. The chain combines TRBV19 with TRBJ1-5, with D possibly matching TRBD1 (5 bases). With 6 bases removed from V and 4 bases from J, the gap between germline ends came to 7 bases. The CDR3 has 12 residues. Germline V CDR1 and CDR2: LNHDA, SQIVND (reference sequence). CDR3 sequence reads: CASRDRNQPQHF. The CDR3 DNA follows: TGTGCCAGTAGAGACAGAAATCAGCCCCAGCATTTT.

This clonotype came up many times. V and J are TRBV6-2 or TRBV6-3 and TRBJ2-4; 7 bases are a match to TRBD1. Trimming at V came to 5 bases and at J to 5 bases, leaving 15 bases not matched to a gene. Germline loops: CDR1 MNHEY, CDR2 SVGEGT. The CDR3 loop spans 17 amino acids. The CDR3 nucleotides are TGTGCCAGCAGTCCCAACAGGGGTCCCCTCCTCCAAAACATTCAGTACTTC. Protein sequence: CASSPNRGPLLQNIQYF.

The V gene is TRBV7-9, the J gene TRBJ2-1, with 7 bases fitting TRBD2. The CDR3 runs to 15 residues. Germline-derived CDR1 and CDR2 are SEHNR and FQNEAQ (reference sequence). Trimming removed 5 bases from V and 0 bases from J; junction bases left unmatched: 4. CDR3 protein: CASSPSGFSYNEQFF. The CDR3 DNA sequence: TGTGCCAGCAGCCCTAGCGGATTCTCCTACAATGAGCAGTTCTTC.

This clonotype was seen repeatedly, ten times or more. The chain links TRBV12-5 to TRBJ2-1; D remains ambiguous. CDR1 is LGHNT and CDR2 is FRNRAP in the germline V gene. This CDR3 spans 12 amino acids. V lost 7 bases and J lost 4, with 8 bases in between. CDR3 coding DNA: TGTGCTAGTGCCCCCCCTTACAATGAGCAGTTCTTC. Its protein product is CASAPPYNEQFF.

There are many counts of this clonotype. The J gene is TRBJ1-2, the V gene TRBV29-1, with TRBD1 matching 8 bases. CDR1 is SQVTM and CDR2 is ANQGSEA in the germline V gene. The V segment lost 5 bases and the J segment 6 bases; nucleotides outside the gene matches: 8. There are 13 residues in the CDR3. CDR3 DNA: TGCAGCGTTCGCCTACAGGGGGAGAATGGCTACACCTTC. It yields the protein CSVRLQGENGYTF.

This clonotype occurred many times. J is TRBJ2-1 and V is TRBV6-2 or TRBV6-3, with D maybe TRBD2 (6 bases). The germline V and J ends were trimmed by 0 bases and 3 bases, with 15 bases remaining between them. The CDR3 loop spans 17 amino acids. Germline CDR1 and CDR2: MNHEY and SVGEGT. The CDR3 region is CASSYSDQGGDYNEQFF. CDR3 sequence (DNA): TGTGCCAGCAGTTACTCCGACCAGGGCGGGGACTACAATGAGCAGTTCTTC.

This clonotype was seen many times. The chain is built from TRBV24-1 and TRBJ2-7; no clear D. The CDR3 length is 10 residues. V was shortened by 4 bases and J by 7 bases, with 4 bases between the two germline ends. Germline CDR1 reads KGHDR; CDR2 reads SFDVKD. The CDR3 is CATSDREQYV. The CDR3 bases are TGTGCCACCAGTGACCGGGAGCAGTACGTC.

This clonotype was found many times. DNA of the CDR3: TGTGCCAGCAGTTTAGTCTTCGGACAGGGTGGCAATCAGCCCCAGCATTTT. As protein: CASSLVFGQGGNQPQHF. The genes are TRBV12-3 or TRBV12-4 and TRBJ1-5, with TRBD1 matching 8 bases. The V segment lost 1 base and the J segment 2 bases; nucleotides outside the gene matches: 7. This CDR3 contains 17 residues.

V and J are TRBV20-1 and TRBJ2-1; 8 bases are shared with TRBD2. V dropped 2 bases and J dropped 1; count of bases not matched to a gene: 4. This CDR3 spans 15 amino acids. Germline V CDR1 and CDR2: DFQATT, SNEGSKA (reference sequence). CDR3 protein: CSARNSGSSYNEQFF. The CDR3, as DNA: TGCAGTGCTAGAAACAGCGGGAGTTCCTACAATGAGCAGTTCTTC.